The following is a TCR beta chain sequence with its context. What it binds is not known. This sample is part of a study of shared clonotypes between healthy human individuals. Background on the study: Donors, aged 18 to 49, were a couple of women and three men. General study findings and limits: Generation probabilities of non-shared clonotypes were lower (relative to those shared by all four donors).

Generated by immunoSEQ multiplex PCR, the TCRdb table keeps only in-frame clones and is missing some. The repertoire holds 550,000 to 600,000 clones, with roughly 98% as singletons. CD45RO-negative CD8 cells positively selected for CCR7 made up the naive population, which excluded terminally differentiated effector memory CD45RA+ cells. Source material: naive CD8+ T cells sorted from blood. This receptor was identified in a man aged 25-40 years in good health.

The CDR3 loop reads CASSIAGEVSEQFF. The DNA for the CDR3 is TGTGCCAGCAGCATAGCGGGAGAAGTTAGTGAGCAGTTCTTC. V and J are TRBV5-5 and TRBJ2-1; 9 bases map to TRBD2. This CDR3 comprises 14 residues. Germline CDR1 SGHKS, CDR2 YYEKEE (reference sequence). Losses at the gene ends were 4 bases for V and 9 bases for J; bases not matched to a gene: 8.